This T cell receptor beta chain was captured in a study of naive and memory T cell subsets. V shed 4 bases and J shed 6 bases, with 25 bases lying between them. CDR3 length: 18 amino acids. CDR1 is MNHNY and CDR2 is SVGAGI in the germline V gene (reference sequence). Overall study findings and caveats: In naive cells, over 90% of TCR sequences were seen only once. Activation and differentiation may alter RNA-based TCR counts.

About this clonotype itself: Its specificity is unknown.

Both TRBC1 and TRBC2 were covered by a beta constant-region primer of two equimolar oligonucleotides. The ligated cDNA underwent four PCR rounds using SP2 and nested alpha and beta constant-region primers. TCRdb processed the UMI-ligation and nested PCR reads anew with MiXCR; each CDR3 protein has one entry. The sample shows roughly 130,000 distinct CDR3 sequences, about 36% of them seen only once. Four subsets defined by CD45RA and CD27 were sorted after CD3, CD4, CD8 and live/dead staining. The TCR was taken from a human donor in good health. The chain recombines TRBV6-6 with TRBJ2-1; D is possibly TRBD2 (6 bases). The sample was central memory CD4+ T cells from blood. CDR3 coding DNA: TGTGCCAGCAGTTTGACGGGCGGGGAATGGCCTTCCACCAATGAGCAGTTCTTC. Translating gives CASSLTGGEWPSTNEQFF.